This T cell receptor beta chain was captured by sequencing in a study of control samples from healthy donors and cancer patients. Method: immunoSEQ multiplex PCR; TCRdb's copy keeps in-frame clones and lacks some. Here the sample spans 100,000 to 150,000 clones, around 87% being singletons. The CDR3 has 14 residues. Germline V gene sequence: CDR1 MGHDK, CDR2 SYGVNS. Losses at the gene ends were 5 bases for V and 7 bases for J; bases not matched to a gene: 8. The TCR was taken from a man in his 60s in good health. This chain uses TRBV25-1 with TRBJ1-2; 9 bases are shared with TRBD1. The sequenced material came from blood. The CDR3 DNA is TGTGCCAGCAGTTTTGGACAGGGGTCGATTGGCTACACCTTC. It translates to CASSFGQGSIGYTF.